The sample holds many counts of the clone carrying this T cell receptor (beta chain). J gave up 1 base and V 6 bases, and 9 bases lay outside the gene matches. The CDR3 has 16 residues. Germline CDR1 and CDR2: SGHRS and YFSETQ. TCRdb ran MiXCR on the 5' RACE reads and lists one entry per CDR3 protein. This table holds about 300,000 distinct CDR3 sequences, roughly 8.7% found once. This entry comes from a study of T cells after yellow fever vaccination. This sequence joins TRBV5-1 and TRBJ2-1; TRBD2 matches 8 bases. This clonotype was sampled from a man younger than 35 who received the YFV17D yellow fever vaccine. This specimen consisted of CD4+ T cells sorted from PBMCs, obtained 5 days after the yellow fever booster vaccination. CDR3: CASTRDAGGSYNEQFF. The CDR3 nucleotides are TGCGCCAGCACCCGCGACGCGGGGGGTTCCTACAATGAGCAGTTCTTC.